This entry lists 14 T cell receptor beta chains sequenced from one sample in a study of CD8+CD57+ T cells in acquired aplastic anemia. By flow cytometry, patients selected for sequencing had shown an expansion of CD8+CD57+ cells. Genomic DNA templated the TCR beta VDJ and CDR3 profiling. TCRdb recomputed calls from the reads with MiXCR, one row per CDR3 protein. This sample has around 170,000 distinct CDR3 sequences; more than 45% occur once, and the top ten carry about 9.5%. The sequencing input was sorted CD4+, CD8+, or CD8+CD57+ T cells (not recorded which) from PBMCs. The source of these receptors is a human donor with aplastic anemia.

This clonotype has at least ten counts. One junction end disagrees with the germline gene, perhaps due to a read error. This chain connects TRBV2 to TRBJ2-1; TRBD1 agrees at 10 bases. From germline, CDR1 is SNHLY and CDR2 FYNNEI. CDR3 length: 13 residues. The CDR3 coding sequence is TGTGCCAGCAGTGAACTTCCGGGACAGGGGTCGCATTTC. Translation gives CASSELPGQGSHF.

The rearrangement uses TRBV20-1 and TRBJ2-4; 10 positions match TRBD2. The CDR3 has 15 amino acids. V lost 2 bases, J lost 4 bases, and 5 bases stayed unmatched. CDR1 and CDR2 from the germline V gene are DFQATT and SNEGSKA (reference sequence). CDR3 in amino acids: CSARSPTSGKNIQYF. CDR3 nucleotides: TGCAGTGCTAGAAGTCCGACTAGCGGGAAAAACATTCAGTACTTC.

The chain couples TRBV28 to TRBJ2-7; tentative D call: TRBD2 (5 bases). V was clipped by 5 bases and J by 4 bases, with 12 bases between them. This CDR3 comprises 13 residues. The germline gives CDR1 MDHEN, CDR2 SYDVKM. The CDR3 region has the DNA TGTGCCAGCAGTCCCTTGGAGCGGTACGAGCAGTACTTC. It is translated as CASSPLERYEQYF.

V gene TRBV25-1 combines with J gene TRBJ2-1; TRBD2 agrees at 10 bases. CDR1 and CDR2 (germline): MGHDK, SYGVNS. Trimming took 3 bases from V and 6 from J; bases not matched to a gene: 8. The CDR3 contains 16 residues. The DNA of the CDR3 is TGTGCCAGCAGTGACCAAGCGGGAGGGAAATTCAATGAGCAGTTCTTC. Protein product: CASSDQAGGKFNEQFF.

This chain uses TRBV7-8 with TRBJ1-1, with 7 bases identical to TRBD1. V shed 6 bases and J 7 bases; nucleotides not matched to a gene: 11. CDR3 size: 14 residues. CDR1 is SGHVS and CDR2 is FQNEAQ in the germline V gene. The CDR3 nucleotides read TGTGCCAGCAGGTACGGGACAGATTCCGATGAAGCTTTCTTT. Residues: CASRYGTDSDEAFF.

This clonotype showed up just a few times. V gene TRBV4-1 combines with J gene TRBJ2-5; 7 bases line up with TRBD2. J gave up 3 bases and V 4 bases, and 2 bases lay outside the gene matches. This CDR3 spans 13 amino acids. Germline V gives CDR1 MGHRA, CDR2 YSYEKL. CDR3 residues: CASSPRGEETQYF. In DNA form, the CDR3 reads TGCGCCAGCAGCCCACGGGGGGAAGAGACCCAGTACTTC.

CDR3 loop: CARPGSSNQPQHF. CDR3 bases: TGTGCTAGACCAGGTTCCAGCAATCAGCCCCAGCATTTT. This chain uses TRBV2 with TRBJ1-5; D is undetermined. The CDR3 spans 13 residues. Looked up from germline, CDR1 is SNHLY and CDR2 is FYNNEI. The full variable domain, with the rest looked up from reference TRBV2 and TRBJ1-5, is EPEVTQTPSHQVTQMGQEVILRCVPISNHLYFYWYRQILGQKVEFLVSFYNNEISEKSEIFDDQFSVERPDGSNFTLKIRSTKLEDSAMYFCARPGSSNQPQHFGDGTRLSIL.

This sequence joins TRBV5-1 and TRBJ2-5, with D perhaps TRBD2 (6 bases). CDR3 length: 14 residues. V was cut by 5 bases and J by 2 bases, with 13 bases left in between. CDR1 is SGHRS and CDR2 is YFSETQ in the germline V gene. The CDR3 DNA follows: TGCGCCAGCAGGGTGTATCGGGAGCAAGAGACCCAGTACTTC. Protein: CASRVYREQETQYF.

CDR3 in amino acids: CASSLEPDLGNKQYF. The CDR3 DNA reads as TGTGCCAGCAGTTTAGAACCGGACCTCGGGAACAAGCAGTACTTC. V and J are TRBV12-3 or TRBV12-4 and TRBJ2-7; tentative D call: TRBD2 (5 bases). V was cut by 1 base and J by 8 bases, with 18 bases left in between. The CDR3 covers 15 residues.

This clonotype was seen only a few times. This may be a read error: a much more frequent sequence differs by one nucleotide. This rearrangement joins TRBV7-3 to TRBJ2-3; 8 positions agree with TRBD1. From germline, CDR1 is SGHTA and CDR2 FQGTGA. This CDR3 is 15 amino acids long. V lost 5 bases, J lost 2 bases, and 6 bases stayed unmatched. The CDR3: CASSPGTGTTDTQYF. As DNA, the CDR3 is TGTGCCAGCAGCCCCGGGACAGGCACCACAGATACGCAGTATTTT.

There are a few counts of this clonotype. V and J are TRBV20-1 and TRBJ2-5; 7 bases fit TRBD1. This CDR3 has 13 amino acids. J was trimmed by 1 base and V by 6 bases; bases with no gene match: 5. Germline V CDR1 and CDR2: DFQATT, SNEGSKA (reference sequence). CDR3 sequence (DNA): TGCAGTGCCCCCGACAGGGTCCAAGAGACCCAGTACTTC. Protein product: CSAPDRVQETQYF.

The J gene is TRBJ2-5, the V gene TRBV5-4; maybe TRBD1 (6 bases). CDR3 length equals 14 residues. V lost 4 bases and J 4 bases, leaving 14 bases between the germline ends. Germline CDR1 is SGHNT and CDR2 is YYREEE (reference sequence). This CDR3 reads CASSRKGEGETQYF. The CDR3 bases are TGTGCCAGCAGCAGGAAGGGGGAAGGAGAGACCCAGTACTTC.

In this sample, this clonotype turned up many times. V and J are TRBV7-3 and TRBJ1-2; 8 nucleotides line up with TRBD1. V lost 4 bases, J lost 4 bases, and 2 bases stayed unmatched. This CDR3 has 13 residues. Germline CDR1 reads SGHTA; CDR2 reads FQGTGA. Written as DNA, the CDR3 is TGTGCCAGCAGCTCAGGACAGGGCTATGGCTACACCTTC. Encoded protein: CASSSGQGYGYTF.

This chain links TRBV24-1 with TRBJ1-1; D gene ambiguous. Between the trimmed V and J ends, which lost 4 bases and 2 bases, there was a span of 4 bases. CDR1 is KGHDR and CDR2 is SFDVKD in the germline V gene. This CDR3 comprises 12 residues. CDR3 nucleotide sequence: TGTGCCACCAGTGACTTCAACACTGAAGCTTTCTTT. Translation: CATSDFNTEAFF.